This T cell receptor beta chain was documented in a study of cytomegalovirus exposure and HLA in healthy donors. PCR amplification relied on 60 Vbeta primers (plus 13 Jbeta primers). TCRdb keeps only in-frame clones here, not all; method: immunoSEQ multiplex PCR. The sample contains 150,000 to 200,000 clones, 77% of which appear only once. The CDR3 consists of 16 residues. The table lists this clone with a count of one. The clonotype comes from a woman aged 30 to 39 in good health and CMV-seronegative. Sequencing input: PBMCs. V and J are TRBV1 and TRBJ2-7; the D call TRBD1 from the table was never checked on the DNA. TRBV1 is an annotated pseudogene. DNA for the CDR3: TGCACCAGCAGCCAACGTAACAGGGGGTACTCCTACGAGCAGTACTTC. It specifies CTSSQRNRGYSYEQYF.